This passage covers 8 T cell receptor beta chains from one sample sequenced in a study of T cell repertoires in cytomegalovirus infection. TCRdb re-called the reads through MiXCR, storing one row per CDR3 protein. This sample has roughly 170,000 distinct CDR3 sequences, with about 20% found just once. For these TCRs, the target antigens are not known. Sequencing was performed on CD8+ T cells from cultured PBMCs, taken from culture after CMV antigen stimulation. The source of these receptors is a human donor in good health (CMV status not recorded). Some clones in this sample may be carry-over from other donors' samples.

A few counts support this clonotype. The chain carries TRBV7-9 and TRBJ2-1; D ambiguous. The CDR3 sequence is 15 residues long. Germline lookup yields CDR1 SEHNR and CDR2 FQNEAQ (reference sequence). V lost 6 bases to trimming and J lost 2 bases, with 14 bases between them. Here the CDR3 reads CASSSTAFAYNEQFF. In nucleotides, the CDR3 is TGTGCCAGCAGTTCGACGGCGTTCGCCTACAATGAGCAGTTCTTC. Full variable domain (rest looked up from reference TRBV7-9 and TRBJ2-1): DTGVSQNPRHKITKRGQNVTFRCDPISEHNRLYWYRQTLGQGPEFLTYFQNEAQLEKSRLLSDRFSAERPKGSFSTLEIQRTEQGDSAMYLCASSSTAFAYNEQFFGPGTRLTVL.

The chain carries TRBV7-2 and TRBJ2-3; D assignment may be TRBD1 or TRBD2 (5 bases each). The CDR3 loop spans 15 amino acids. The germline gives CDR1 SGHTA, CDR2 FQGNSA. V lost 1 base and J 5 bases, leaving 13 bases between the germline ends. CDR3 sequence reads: CASSLGLLGGDTQYF. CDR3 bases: TGTGCCAGCAGCTTAGGCCTTCTTGGGGGAGATACGCAGTATTTT.

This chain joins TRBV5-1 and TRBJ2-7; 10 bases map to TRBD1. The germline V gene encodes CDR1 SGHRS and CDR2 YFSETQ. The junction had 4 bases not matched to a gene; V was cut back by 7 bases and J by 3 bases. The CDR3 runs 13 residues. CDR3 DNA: TGCGCCAGCGCCCGGGACAGGGGCTACGAGCAGTACTTC. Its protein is CASARDRGYEQYF.

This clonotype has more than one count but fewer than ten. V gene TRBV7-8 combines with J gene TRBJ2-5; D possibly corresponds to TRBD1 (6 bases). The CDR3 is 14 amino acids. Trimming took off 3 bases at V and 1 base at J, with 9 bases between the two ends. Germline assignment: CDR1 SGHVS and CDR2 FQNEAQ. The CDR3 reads CASSFPDSQETQYF. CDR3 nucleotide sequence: TGTGCCAGCAGCTTTCCGGACAGCCAAGAGACCCAGTACTTC.

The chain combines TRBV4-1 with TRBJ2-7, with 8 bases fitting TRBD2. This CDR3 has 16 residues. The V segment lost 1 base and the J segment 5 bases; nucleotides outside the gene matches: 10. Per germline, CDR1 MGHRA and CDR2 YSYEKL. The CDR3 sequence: CASSQGPSRAGDEQYF. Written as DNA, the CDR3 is TGCGCCAGCAGCCAAGGGCCAAGTAGAGCGGGGGACGAGCAGTACTTC.

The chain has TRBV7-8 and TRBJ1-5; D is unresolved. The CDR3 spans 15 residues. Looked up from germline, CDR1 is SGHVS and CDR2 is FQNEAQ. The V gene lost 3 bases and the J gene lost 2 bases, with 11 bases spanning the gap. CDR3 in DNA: TGTGCCAGCAGCTTTAAGACAAGCCGCAATCAGCCCCAGCATTTT. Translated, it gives CASSFKTSRNQPQHF.

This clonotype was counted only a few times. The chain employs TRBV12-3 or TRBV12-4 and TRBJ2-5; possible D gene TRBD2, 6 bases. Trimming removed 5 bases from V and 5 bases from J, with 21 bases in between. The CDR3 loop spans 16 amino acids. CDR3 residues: CASSPGLRGGLETQYF. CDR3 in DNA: TGTGCCAGCAGTCCCGGGCTTAGGGGAGGTTTGGAGACCCAGTACTTC.

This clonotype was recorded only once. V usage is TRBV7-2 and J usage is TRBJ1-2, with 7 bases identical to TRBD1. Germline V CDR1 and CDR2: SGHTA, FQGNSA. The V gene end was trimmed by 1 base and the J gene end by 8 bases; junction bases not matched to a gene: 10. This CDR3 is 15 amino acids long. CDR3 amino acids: CASSLGRGGDAGYTF. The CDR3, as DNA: TGTGCCAGCAGCTTAGGCAGGGGGGGTGATGCGGGCTACACCTTC.